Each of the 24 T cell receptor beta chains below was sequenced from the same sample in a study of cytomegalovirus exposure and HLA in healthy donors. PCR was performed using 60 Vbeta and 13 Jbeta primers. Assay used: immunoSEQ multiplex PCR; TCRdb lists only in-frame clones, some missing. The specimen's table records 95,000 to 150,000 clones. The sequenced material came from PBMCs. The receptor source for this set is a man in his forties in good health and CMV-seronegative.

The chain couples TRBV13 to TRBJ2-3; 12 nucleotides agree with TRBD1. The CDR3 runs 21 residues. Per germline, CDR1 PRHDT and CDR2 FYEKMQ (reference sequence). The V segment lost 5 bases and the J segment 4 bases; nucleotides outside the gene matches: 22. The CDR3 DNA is TGTGCCAGCAGCCCCCCGGAAGCGGGACAGGGGGCATTAGCGGGAGCAGATACGCAGTATTTT. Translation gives CASSPPEAGQGALAGADTQYF.

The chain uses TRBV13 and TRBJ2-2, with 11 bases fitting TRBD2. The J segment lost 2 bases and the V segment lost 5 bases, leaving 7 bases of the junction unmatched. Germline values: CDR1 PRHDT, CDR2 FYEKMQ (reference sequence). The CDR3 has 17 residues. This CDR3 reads CASSIRGLAVNTGELFF. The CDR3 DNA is TGTGCCAGCAGCATTCGGGGACTAGCGGTAAACACCGGGGAGCTGTTTTTT.

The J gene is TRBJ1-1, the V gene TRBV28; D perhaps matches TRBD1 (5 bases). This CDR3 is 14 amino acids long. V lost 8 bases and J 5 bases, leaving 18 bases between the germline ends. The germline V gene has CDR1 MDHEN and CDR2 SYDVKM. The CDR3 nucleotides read TGTGCCAGCCCTCCGTCGACCGGGGGTACTGAAGCTTTCTTT. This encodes CASPPSTGGTEAFF.

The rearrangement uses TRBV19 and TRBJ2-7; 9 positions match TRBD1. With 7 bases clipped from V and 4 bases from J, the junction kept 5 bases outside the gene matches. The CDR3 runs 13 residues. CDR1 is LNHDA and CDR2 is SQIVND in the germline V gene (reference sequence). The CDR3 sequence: CASKDRGGYEQYF. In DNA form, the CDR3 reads TGTGCCAGTAAGGACAGGGGTGGTTACGAGCAGTACTTC.

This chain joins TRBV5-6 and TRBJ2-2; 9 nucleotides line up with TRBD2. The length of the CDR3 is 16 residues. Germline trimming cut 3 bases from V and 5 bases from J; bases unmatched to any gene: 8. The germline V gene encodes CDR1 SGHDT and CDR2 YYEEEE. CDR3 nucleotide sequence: TGTGCCAGCAGCTCGAGGTCCAGCGGGAGGACCGGGGAGCTGTTTTTT. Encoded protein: CASSSRSSGRTGELFF.

CDR3 nucleotides: TGTGCCAGCAGCTTATCGCAACAGTACGAGCAGTACTTC. This codes for CASSLSQQYEQYF. The V gene is TRBV7-2, the J gene TRBJ2-7; D is ambiguous. From germline, CDR1 is SGHTA and CDR2 FQGNSA. V lost 2 bases and J lost 4, with 9 bases in between. CDR3 length equals 13 residues.

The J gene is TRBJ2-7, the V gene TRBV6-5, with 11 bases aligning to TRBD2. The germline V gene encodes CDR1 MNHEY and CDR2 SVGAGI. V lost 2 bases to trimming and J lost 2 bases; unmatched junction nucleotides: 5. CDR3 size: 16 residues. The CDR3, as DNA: TGTGCCAGCAGTTACGCTGCTAGCGGGGGGACCTACGAGCAGTACTTC. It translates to CASSYAASGGTYEQYF.

The CDR3 DNA reads TGTGCCAGCAGTGCCCGGGGGGGGCTCGAGCAGTACTTC. The encoded protein is CASSARGGLEQYF. The V gene is TRBV2, the J gene TRBJ2-7, with TRBD2 matching 8 bases. V was pared by 4 bases and J by 6 bases, with 5 bases of the junction left unmatched. The CDR3 loop spans 13 amino acids. Germline V lookup: CDR1 SNHLY, CDR2 FYNNEI.

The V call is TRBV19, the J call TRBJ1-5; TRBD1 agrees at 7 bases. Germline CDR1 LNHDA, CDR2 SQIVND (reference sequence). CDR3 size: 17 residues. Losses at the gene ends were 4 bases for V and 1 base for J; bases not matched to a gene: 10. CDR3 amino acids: CASSTADRALSNQPQHF. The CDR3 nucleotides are TGTGCCAGTAGTACGGCCGACAGGGCCCTGAGCAATCAGCCCCAGCATTTT.

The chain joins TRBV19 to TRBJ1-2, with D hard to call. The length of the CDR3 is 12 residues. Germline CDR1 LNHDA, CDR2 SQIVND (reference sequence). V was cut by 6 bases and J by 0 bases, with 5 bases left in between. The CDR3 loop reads CASRPANYGYTF. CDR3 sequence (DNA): TGTGCCAGTAGGCCAGCTAACTATGGCTACACCTTC.

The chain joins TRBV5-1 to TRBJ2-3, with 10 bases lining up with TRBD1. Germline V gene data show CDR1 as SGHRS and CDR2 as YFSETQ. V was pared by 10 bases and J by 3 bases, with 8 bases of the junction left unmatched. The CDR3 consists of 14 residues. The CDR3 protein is CASQGQGWTDTQYF. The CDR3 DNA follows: TGCGCCTCCCAGGGACAGGGGTGGACAGATACGCAGTATTTT.

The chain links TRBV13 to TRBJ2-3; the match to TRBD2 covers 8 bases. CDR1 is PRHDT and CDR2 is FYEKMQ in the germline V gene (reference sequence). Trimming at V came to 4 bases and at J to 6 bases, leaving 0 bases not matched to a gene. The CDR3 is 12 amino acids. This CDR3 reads CASSSSGDTQYF. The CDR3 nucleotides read TGTGCCAGCAGCTCTAGCGGGGATACGCAGTATTTT. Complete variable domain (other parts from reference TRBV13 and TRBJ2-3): AAGVIQSPRHLIKEKRETATLKCYPIPRHDTVYWYQQGPGQDPQFLISFYEKMQSDKGSIPDRFSAQQFSDYHSELNMSSLELGDSALYFCASSSSGDTQYFGPGTRLTVL.

The CDR3 sequence is CASRGSKTGGSYEQYF. Here the CDR3 DNA reads TGTGCCAGTAGAGGATCTAAGACAGGGGGCTCCTACGAGCAGTACTTC. The chain is built from TRBV19 and TRBJ2-7; the match to TRBD1 covers 9 bases. V lost 6 bases and J lost 0; bases outside the gene matches: 9. CDR1 is LNHDA and CDR2 is SQIVND in the germline V gene (reference sequence). CDR3 length equals 16 residues.

In DNA, the CDR3 is TGTGCCAGCAGCTCGTGGGGCGGGGGTGTCTACGAGCAGTACTTC. Residues: CASSSWGGGVYEQYF. J is TRBJ2-7 and V is TRBV5-4; 7 bases fit TRBD2. Germline values: CDR1 SGHNT, CDR2 YYREEE (reference sequence). This CDR3 has 15 residues. Trimming took 3 bases from V and 3 from J; bases not matched to a gene: 9.

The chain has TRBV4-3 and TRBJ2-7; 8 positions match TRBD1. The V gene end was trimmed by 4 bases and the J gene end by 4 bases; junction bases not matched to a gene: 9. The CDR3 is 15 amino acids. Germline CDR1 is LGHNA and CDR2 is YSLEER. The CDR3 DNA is TGCGCCAGCAGCCTTAATGACAGGGGTGTTTACGAGCAGTACTTC. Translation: CASSLNDRGVYEQYF.

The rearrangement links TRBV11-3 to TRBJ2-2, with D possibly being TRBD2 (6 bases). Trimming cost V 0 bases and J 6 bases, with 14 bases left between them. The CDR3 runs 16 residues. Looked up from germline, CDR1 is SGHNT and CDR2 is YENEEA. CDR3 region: CASSLDPPSVPGELFF. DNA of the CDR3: TGTGCCAGCAGCTTAGATCCCCCTAGCGTGCCCGGGGAGCTGTTTTTT.

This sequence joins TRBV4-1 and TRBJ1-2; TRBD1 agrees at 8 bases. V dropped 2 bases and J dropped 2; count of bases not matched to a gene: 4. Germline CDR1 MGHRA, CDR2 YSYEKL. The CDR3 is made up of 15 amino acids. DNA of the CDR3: TGCGCCAGCAGCCAACCTTGGGACAGGAACTATGGCTACACCTTC. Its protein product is CASSQPWDRNYGYTF.

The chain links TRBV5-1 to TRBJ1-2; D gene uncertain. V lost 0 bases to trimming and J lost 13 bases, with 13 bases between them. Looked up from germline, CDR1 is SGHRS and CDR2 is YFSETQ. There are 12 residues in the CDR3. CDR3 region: CASSLAGDPFTF. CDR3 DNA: TGCGCCAGCAGCTTGGCCGGGGATCCTTTCACCTTC.

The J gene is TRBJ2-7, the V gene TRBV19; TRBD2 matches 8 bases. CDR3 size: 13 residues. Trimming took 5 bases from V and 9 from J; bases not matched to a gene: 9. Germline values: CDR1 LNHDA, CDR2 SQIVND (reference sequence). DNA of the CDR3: TGTGCCAGTAGTCCGACCGCGGGAGGATCGCAGTACTTC. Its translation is CASSPTAGGSQYF.

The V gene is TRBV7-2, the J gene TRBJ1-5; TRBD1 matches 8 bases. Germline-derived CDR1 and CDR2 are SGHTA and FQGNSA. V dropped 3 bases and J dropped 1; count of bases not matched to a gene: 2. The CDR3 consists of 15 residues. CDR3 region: CASSLRQGSNQPQHF. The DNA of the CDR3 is TGTGCCAGCAGCTTGAGACAGGGGAGCAATCAGCCCCAGCATTTT.

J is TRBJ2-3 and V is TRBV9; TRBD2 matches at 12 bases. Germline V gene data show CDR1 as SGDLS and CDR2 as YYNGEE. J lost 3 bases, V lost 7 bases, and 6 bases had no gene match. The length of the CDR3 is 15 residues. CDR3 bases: TGTGCCAGCTCTATGACTAGCGGGAGAACAGATACGCAGTATTTT. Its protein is CASSMTSGRTDTQYF. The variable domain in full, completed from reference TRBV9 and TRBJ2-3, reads DSGVTQTPKHLITATGQRVTLRCSPRSGDLSVYWYQQSLDQGLQFLIQYYNGEERAKGNILERFSAQQFPDLHSELNLSSLELGDSALYFCASSMTSGRTDTQYFGPGTRLTVL.

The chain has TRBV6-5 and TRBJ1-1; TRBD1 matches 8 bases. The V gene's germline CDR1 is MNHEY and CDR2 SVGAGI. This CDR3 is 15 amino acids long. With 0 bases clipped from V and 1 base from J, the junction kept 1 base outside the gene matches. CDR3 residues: CASSYSQGANTEAFF. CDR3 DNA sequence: TGTGCCAGCAGTTACTCTCAGGGGGCGAACACTGAAGCTTTCTTT.

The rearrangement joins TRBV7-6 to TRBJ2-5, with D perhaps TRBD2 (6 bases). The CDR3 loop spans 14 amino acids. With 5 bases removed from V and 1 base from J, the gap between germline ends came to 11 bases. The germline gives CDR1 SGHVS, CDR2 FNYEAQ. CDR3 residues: CASSAVGGQETQYF. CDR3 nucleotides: TGTGCCAGCAGCGCGGTCGGGGGCCAAGAGACCCAGTACTTC.

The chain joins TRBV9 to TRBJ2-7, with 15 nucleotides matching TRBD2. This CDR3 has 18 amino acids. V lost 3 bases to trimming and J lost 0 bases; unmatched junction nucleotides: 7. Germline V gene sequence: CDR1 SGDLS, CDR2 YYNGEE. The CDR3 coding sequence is TGTGCCAGCAGCGCCGGACTAGCGGGAGGGCCGGACTCCTACGAGCAGTACTTC. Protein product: CASSAGLAGGPDSYEQYF.